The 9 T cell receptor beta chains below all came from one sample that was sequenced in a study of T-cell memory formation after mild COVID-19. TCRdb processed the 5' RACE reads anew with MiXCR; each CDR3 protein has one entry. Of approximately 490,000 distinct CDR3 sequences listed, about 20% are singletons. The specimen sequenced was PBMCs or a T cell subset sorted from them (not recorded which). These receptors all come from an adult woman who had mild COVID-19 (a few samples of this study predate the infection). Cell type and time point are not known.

The CDR3 DNA follows: TGTGCCACCAGTGATTGCCCGGGGTTACCTGTTGAGACCCAGTACTTC. This encodes CATSDCPGLPVETQYF. The chain has TRBV24-1 and TRBJ2-5; D might be TRBD2 (5 bases). This CDR3 is 16 amino acids long. CDR1 and CDR2 from the germline V gene are KGHDR and SFDVKD. V was pared by 2 bases and J by 5 bases, with 17 bases between.

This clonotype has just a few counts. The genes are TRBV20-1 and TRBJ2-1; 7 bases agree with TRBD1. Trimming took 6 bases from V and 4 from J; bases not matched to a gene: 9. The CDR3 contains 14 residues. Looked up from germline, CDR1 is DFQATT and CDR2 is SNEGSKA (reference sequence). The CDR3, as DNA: TGCAGTGCAAGGGACCACAGGGGTTACAATGAGCAGTTCTTC. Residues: CSARDHRGYNEQFF.

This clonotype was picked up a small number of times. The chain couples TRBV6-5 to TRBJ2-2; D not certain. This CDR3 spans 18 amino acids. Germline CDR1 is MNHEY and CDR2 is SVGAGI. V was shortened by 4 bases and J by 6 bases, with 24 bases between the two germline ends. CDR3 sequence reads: CASSSPWVAQEGPGELFF. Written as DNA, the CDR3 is TGTGCCAGCAGTTCCCCCTGGGTGGCTCAAGAAGGACCCGGGGAGCTGTTTTTT.

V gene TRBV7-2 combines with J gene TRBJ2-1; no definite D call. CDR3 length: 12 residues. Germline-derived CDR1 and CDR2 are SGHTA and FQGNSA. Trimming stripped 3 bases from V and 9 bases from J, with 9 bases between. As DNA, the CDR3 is TGTGCCAGCAGCTTGGCAGTCTTTGAGCAGTTCTTC. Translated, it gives CASSLAVFEQFF.

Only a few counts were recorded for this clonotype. This CDR3 is CASSFRTGRFVGRPLYGYTF. In DNA, the CDR3 is TGTGCCAGCAGCTTCAGGACAGGGCGTTTCGTCGGCCGTCCTCTCTATGGCTACACCTTC. The V gene is TRBV7-9, the J gene TRBJ1-2; 8 bases are shared with TRBD1. Unmatched junction bases numbered 22, after V lost 3 bases and J lost 4 bases. Per the germline V gene, CDR1 is SEHNR and CDR2 is FQNEAQ (reference sequence). The CDR3 loop spans 20 amino acids. Full variable domain (missing parts from reference TRBV7-9 and TRBJ1-2): DTGVSQNPRHKITKRGQNVTFRCDPISEHNRLYWYRQTLGQGPEFLTYFQNEAQLEKSRLLSDRFSAERPKGSFSTLEIQRTEQGDSAMYLCASSFRTGRFVGRPLYGYTFGSGTRLTVV.

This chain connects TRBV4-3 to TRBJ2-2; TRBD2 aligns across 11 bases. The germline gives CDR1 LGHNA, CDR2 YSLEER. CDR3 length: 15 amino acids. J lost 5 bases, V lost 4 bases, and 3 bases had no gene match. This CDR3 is CASSPLAGGTGELFF. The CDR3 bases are TGCGCCAGCAGCCCGTTAGCGGGAGGGACCGGGGAGCTGTTTTTT.

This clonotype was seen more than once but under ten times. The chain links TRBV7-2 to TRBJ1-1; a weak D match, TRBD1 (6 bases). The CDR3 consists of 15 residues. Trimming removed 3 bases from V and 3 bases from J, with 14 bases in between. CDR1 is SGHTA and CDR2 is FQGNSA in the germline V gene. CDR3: CASSFVAGVDTEAFF. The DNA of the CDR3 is TGTGCCAGCAGCTTCGTCGCAGGGGTGGACACTGAAGCTTTCTTT.

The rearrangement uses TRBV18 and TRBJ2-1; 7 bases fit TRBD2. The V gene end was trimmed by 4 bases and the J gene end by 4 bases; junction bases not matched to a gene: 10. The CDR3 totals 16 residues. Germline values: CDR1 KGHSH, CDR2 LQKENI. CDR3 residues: CASSLWAPLAYNEQFF. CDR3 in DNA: TGTGCCAGCTCACTCTGGGCCCCACTAGCGTACAATGAGCAGTTCTTC.

CDR3 sequence (DNA): TGCAGTGCCGGGACTAGCGGAACCACAGATACGCAGTATTTT. This sequence encodes CSAGTSGTTDTQYF. The chain uses TRBV20-1 and TRBJ2-3; 11 bases align to TRBD2. The CDR3 runs to 14 residues. The J segment lost 2 bases and the V segment lost 6 bases, leaving 4 bases of the junction unmatched. Germline CDR1 and CDR2: DFQATT and SNEGSKA (reference sequence).